This T cell receptor beta chain was documented in a study of T cell repertoires in cytomegalovirus infection. Study as a whole: Indications of both CMV infection and matching HLA type were provided by public TCR beta signatures.

A single record per CDR3 protein comes from TCRdb applying MiXCR to the reads. The data show around 530,000 distinct CDR3 sequences, more than 15% seen once. This receptor was obtained from a human donor in good health (CMV status not recorded). Some clones in this sample may be carry-over from other donors' samples. Source material: CD8+ T cells from PBMCs.

The CDR3 region has the DNA TGTGCCAGCAGTGAAGCGCCACAGGAATCATACGAGCAGTACTTC. It encodes CASSEAPQESYEQYF. The rearrangement joins TRBV6-1 to TRBJ2-7; possible D gene TRBD1, 5 bases. Germline values: CDR1 MNHNS, CDR2 SASEGT. The CDR3 totals 15 residues. The germline V and J ends were trimmed by 0 bases and 4 bases, with 13 bases remaining between them.